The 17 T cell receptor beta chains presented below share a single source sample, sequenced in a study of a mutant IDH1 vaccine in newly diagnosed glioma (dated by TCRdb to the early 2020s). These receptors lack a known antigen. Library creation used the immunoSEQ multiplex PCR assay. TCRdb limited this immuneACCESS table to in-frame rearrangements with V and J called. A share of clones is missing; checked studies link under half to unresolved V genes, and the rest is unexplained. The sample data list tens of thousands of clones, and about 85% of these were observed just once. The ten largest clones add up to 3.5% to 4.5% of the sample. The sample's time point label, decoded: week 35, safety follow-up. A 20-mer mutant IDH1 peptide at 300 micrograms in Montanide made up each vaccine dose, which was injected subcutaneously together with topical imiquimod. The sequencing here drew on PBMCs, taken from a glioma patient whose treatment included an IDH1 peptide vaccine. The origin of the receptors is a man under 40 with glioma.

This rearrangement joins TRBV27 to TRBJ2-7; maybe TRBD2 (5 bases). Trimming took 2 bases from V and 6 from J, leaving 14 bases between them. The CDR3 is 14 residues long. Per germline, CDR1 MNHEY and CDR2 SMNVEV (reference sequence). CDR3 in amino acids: CASSLRGEVVEQYF. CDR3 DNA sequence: TGTGCCAGCAGTTTACGGGGTGAGGTTGTCGAGCAGTACTTC.

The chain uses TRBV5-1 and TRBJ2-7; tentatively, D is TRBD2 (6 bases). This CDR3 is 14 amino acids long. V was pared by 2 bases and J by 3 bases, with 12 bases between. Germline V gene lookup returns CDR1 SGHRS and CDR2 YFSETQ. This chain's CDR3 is CASSLGGDVYEQYF. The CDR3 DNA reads TGCGCCAGCAGCTTAGGAGGGGACGTCTACGAGCAGTACTTC.

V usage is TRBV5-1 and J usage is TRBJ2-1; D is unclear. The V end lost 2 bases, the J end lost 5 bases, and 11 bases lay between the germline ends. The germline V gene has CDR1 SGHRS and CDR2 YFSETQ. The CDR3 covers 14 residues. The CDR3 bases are TGCGCCAGCAGCTTAGTGGTTGGGGACAATGAGCAGTTCTTC. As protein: CASSLVVGDNEQFF.

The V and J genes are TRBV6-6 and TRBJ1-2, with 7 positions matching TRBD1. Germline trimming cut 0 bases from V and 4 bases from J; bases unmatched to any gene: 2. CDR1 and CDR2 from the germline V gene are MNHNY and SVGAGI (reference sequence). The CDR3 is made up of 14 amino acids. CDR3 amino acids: CASSYSEGAYGYTF. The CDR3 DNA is TGTGCCAGCAGTTACTCGGAGGGGGCCTATGGCTACACCTTC.

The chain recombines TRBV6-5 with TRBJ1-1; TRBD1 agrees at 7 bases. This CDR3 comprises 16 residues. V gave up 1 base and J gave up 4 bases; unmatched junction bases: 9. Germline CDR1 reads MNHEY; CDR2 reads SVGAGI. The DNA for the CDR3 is TGTGCCAGCAGTTACTACAGGGGAACATTCGGCACTGAAGCTTTCTTT. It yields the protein CASSYYRGTFGTEAFF.

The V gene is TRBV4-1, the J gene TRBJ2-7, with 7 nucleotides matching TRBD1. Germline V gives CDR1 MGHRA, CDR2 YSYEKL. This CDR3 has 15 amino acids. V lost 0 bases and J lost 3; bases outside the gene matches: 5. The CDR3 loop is CASSQDKGAVYEQYF. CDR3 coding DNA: TGCGCCAGCAGCCAAGATAAGGGGGCGGTCTACGAGCAGTACTTC.

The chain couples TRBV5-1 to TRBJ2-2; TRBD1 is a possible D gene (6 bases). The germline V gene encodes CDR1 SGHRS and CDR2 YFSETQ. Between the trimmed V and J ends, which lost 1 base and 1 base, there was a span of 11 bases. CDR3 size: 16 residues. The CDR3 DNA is TGCGCCAGCAGCTTGCGTGCAGGGGAGAACACCGGGGAGCTGTTTTTT. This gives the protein CASSLRAGENTGELFF.

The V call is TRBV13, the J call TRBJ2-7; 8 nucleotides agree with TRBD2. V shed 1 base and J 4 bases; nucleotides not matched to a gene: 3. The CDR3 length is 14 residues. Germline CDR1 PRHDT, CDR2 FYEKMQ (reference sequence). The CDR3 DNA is TGTGCCAGCAGCTTAGCGGGGGGGACGTACGAGCAGTACTTC. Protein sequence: CASSLAGGTYEQYF.

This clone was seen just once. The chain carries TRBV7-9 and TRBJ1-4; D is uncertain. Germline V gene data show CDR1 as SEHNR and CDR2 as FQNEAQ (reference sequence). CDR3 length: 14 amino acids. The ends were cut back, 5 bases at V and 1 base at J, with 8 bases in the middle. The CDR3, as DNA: TGTGCCAGCAGCCACTTATTAACTAATGAAAAACTGTTTTTT. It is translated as CASSHLLTNEKLFF.

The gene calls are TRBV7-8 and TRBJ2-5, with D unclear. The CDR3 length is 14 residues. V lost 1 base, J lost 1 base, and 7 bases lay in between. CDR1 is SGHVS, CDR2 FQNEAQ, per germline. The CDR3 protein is CASSLDGSQETQYF. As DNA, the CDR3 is TGTGCCAGCAGCTTAGATGGCAGCCAAGAGACCCAGTACTTC. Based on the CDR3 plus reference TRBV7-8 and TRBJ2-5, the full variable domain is GAGVSQSPRYKVAKRGQDVALRCDPISGHVSLFWYQQALGQGPEFLTYFQNEAQLDKSGLPSDRFFAERPEGSVSTLKIQRTQQEDSAVYLCASSLDGSQETQYFGPGTRLLVL.

CDR3 region: CASSTHLVGQGNSYEQYF. The CDR3 region has the DNA TGTGCCAGTAGTACCCATTTAGTAGGACAGGGGAACTCCTACGAGCAGTACTTC. This chain uses TRBV19 with TRBJ2-7, with 9 positions matching TRBD1. Germline assignment: CDR1 LNHDA and CDR2 SQIVND (reference sequence). V shed 4 bases and J 0 bases; nucleotides not matched to a gene: 13. This CDR3 has 18 amino acids. The whole variable domain, remainder taken from reference TRBV19 and TRBJ2-7, is DGGITQSPKYLFRKEGQNVTLSCEQNLNHDAMYWYRQDPGQGLRLIYYSQIVNDFQKGDIAEGYSVSREKKESFPLTVTSAQKNPTAFYLCASSTHLVGQGNSYEQYFGPGTRLTVT.

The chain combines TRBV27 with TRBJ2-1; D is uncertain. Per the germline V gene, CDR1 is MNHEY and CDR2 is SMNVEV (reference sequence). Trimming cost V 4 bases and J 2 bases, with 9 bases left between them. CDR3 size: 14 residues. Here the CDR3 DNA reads TGTGCCAGCAGTTCCTATTACCCCTACAATGAGCAGTTCTTC. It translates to CASSSYYPYNEQFF.

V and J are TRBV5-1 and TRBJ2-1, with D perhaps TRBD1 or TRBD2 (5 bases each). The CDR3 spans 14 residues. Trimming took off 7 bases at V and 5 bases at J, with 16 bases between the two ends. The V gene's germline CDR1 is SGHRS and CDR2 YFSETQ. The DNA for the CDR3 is TGCGCCAGCTTTGGGACCAAGGGACACAATGAGCAGTTCTTC. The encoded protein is CASFGTKGHNEQFF.

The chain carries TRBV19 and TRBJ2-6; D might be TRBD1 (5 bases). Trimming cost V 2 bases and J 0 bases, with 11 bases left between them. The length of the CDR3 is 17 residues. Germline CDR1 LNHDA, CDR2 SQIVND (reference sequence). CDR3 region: CASSIHNRISGANVLTF. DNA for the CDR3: TGTGCCAGTAGTATACACAACAGGATCTCTGGGGCCAACGTCCTGACTTTC.

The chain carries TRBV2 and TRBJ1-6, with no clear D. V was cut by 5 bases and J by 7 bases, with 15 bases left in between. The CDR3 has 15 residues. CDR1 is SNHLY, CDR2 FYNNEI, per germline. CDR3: CASSPRGAKNSPLHF. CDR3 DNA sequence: TGTGCCAGCAGTCCCCGGGGTGCTAAGAATTCACCCCTCCACTTT. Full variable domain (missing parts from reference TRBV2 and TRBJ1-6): EPEVTQTPSHQVTQMGQEVILRCVPISNHLYFYWYRQILGQKVEFLVSFYNNEISEKSEIFDDQFSVERPDGSNFTLKIRSTKLEDSAMYFCASSPRGAKNSPLHFGNGTRLTVT.

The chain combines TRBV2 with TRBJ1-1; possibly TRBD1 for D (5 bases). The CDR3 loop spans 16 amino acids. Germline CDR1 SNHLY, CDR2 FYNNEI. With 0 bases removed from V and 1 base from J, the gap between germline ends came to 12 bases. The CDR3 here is CASSEARGTPNTEAFF. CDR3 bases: TGTGCCAGCAGTGAAGCGCGGGGCACCCCGAACACTGAAGCTTTCTTT.

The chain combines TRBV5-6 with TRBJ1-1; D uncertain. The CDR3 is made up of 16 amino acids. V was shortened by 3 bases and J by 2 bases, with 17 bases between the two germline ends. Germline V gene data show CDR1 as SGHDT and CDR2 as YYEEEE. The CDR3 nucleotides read TGTGCCAGCAGCTACGGAGGCAAGGTGGGCAACACTGAAGCTTTCTTT. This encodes CASSYGGKVGNTEAFF.